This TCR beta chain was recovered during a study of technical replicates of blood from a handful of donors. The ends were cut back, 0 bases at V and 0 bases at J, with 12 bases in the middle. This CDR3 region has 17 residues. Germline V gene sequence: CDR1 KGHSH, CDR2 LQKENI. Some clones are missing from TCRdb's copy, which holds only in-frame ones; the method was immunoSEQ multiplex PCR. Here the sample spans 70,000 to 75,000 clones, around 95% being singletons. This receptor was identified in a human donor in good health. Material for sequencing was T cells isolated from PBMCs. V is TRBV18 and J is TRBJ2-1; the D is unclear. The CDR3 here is CASSPPAVTSSYNEQFF. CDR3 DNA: TGTGCCAGCTCACCACCGGCGGTTACAAGCTCCTACAATGAGCAGTTCTTC.